One sample yielded the 5 T cell receptor beta chains listed below, sequenced in a study of blood T cell repertoires in COVID-19. The data were produced by immunoSEQ multiplex PCR, yet TCRdb's version contains in-frame clones alone and is incomplete. This sample yields approximately 250,000 clones, of which about 91% are seen a single time; 2% to 2.5% belongs to the top ten. Sequencing was performed on PBMCs or T cells enriched from blood (not recorded which). The receptors originated from a woman aged 35 to 49 with acute COVID-19.

The chain links TRBV7-2 to TRBJ2-3, with 7 bases aligning to TRBD1. The CDR3 consists of 17 residues. Trimming took 2 bases from V and 1 from J; bases not matched to a gene: 9. Per the germline V gene, CDR1 is SGHTA and CDR2 is FQGNSA. DNA for the CDR3: TGTGCCAGCAGCTTACAACAGGGGTTTCGGGGCACAGATACGCAGTATTTT. Its protein is CASSLQQGFRGTDTQYF.

The chain recombines TRBV5-1 with TRBJ1-2; no clear D. Germline CDR1 and CDR2: SGHRS and YFSETQ. The CDR3 runs to 19 residues. V was shortened by 0 bases and J by 4 bases, with 25 bases between the two germline ends. The chain's CDR3 is CASSLGSEGVKADLYGYTF. The DNA for the CDR3 is TGCGCCAGCAGCTTGGGGTCGGAGGGAGTGAAAGCAGACCTCTATGGCTACACCTTC.

The chain has TRBV5-6 and TRBJ1-5, with 7 bases fitting TRBD1. With 2 bases clipped from V and 4 bases from J, the junction kept 6 bases outside the gene matches. CDR3 length: 15 residues. Germline V gene data show CDR1 as SGHDT and CDR2 as YYEEEE. Here the CDR3 reads CASSFRQGRNQPQHF. In nucleotides, the CDR3 is TGTGCCAGCAGCTTCAGACAGGGACGGAATCAGCCCCAGCATTTT.

V is TRBV9 and J is TRBJ1-4; no clear D gene. Trimming cost V 4 bases and J 3 bases, with 13 bases left between them. The CDR3 covers 15 residues. Germline CDR1 reads SGDLS; CDR2 reads YYNGEE. The CDR3, as DNA: TGTGCCAGCAGCAGCCGGGGTGTCTCTAATGAAAAACTGTTTTTT. It yields the protein CASSSRGVSNEKLFF. Looking up the rest from reference TRBV9 and TRBJ1-4 gives the full variable domain: DSGVTQTPKHLITATGQRVTLRCSPRSGDLSVYWYQQSLDQGLQFLIQYYNGEERAKGNILERFSAQQFPDLHSELNLSSLELGDSALYFCASSSRGVSNEKLFFGSGTQLSVL.

The gene calls are TRBV29-1 and TRBJ2-3; D call uncertain. V lost 3 bases and J lost 3, with 10 bases in between. The CDR3 has 13 amino acids. Germline CDR1 is SQVTM and CDR2 is ANQGSEA. CDR3 residues: CSVDWLVTDTQYF. The DNA for the CDR3 is TGCAGCGTTGATTGGCTAGTAACAGATACGCAGTATTTT.